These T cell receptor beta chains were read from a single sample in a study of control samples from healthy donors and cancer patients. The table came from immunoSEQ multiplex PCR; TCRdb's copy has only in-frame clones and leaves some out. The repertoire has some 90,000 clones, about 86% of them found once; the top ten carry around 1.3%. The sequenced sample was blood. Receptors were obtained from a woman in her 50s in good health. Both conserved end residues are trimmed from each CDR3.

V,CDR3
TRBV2,ASSVIKTWGGEGYT
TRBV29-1,RLGRPQH
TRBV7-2,ASTHNGRTDTQY
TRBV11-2,ASSLDRDYGYT
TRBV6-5,ASITGAYNEQF
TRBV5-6,ASSDARASANEKLF
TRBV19,ASRRYRVGQETQY
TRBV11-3,ASSSGPGTGSF
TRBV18,ASSPPGRSNQPQH
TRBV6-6,ASSYDRATSYEQY
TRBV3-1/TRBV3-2,APPGVYEQY
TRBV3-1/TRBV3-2,ASSPTGGLTSTDTQY
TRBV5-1,ASSWTPGQASNEQF
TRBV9,ASSAIDSTTEAF
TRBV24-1,ATSDQRRVNEQF
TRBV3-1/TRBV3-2,ASSQGNTDTQY
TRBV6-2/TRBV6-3,ASSPTEDTQY